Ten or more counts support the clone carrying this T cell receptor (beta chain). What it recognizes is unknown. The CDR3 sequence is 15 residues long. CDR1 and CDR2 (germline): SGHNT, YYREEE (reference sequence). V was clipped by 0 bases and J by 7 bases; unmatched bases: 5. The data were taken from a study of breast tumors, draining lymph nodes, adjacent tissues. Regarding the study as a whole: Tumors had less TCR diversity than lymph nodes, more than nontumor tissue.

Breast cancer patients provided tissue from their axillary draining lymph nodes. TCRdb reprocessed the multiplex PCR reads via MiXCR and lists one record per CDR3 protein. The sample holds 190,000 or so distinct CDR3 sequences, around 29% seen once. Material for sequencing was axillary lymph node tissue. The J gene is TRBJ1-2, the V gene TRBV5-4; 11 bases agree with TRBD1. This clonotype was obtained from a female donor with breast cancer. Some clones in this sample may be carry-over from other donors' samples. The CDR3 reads CASSLASGTGGGYTF. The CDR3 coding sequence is TGTGCCAGCAGCTTGGCCTCCGGGACAGGGGGTGGCTACACCTTC. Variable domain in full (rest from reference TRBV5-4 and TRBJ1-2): ETGVTQSPTHLIKTRGQQVTLRCSSQSGHNTVSWYQQALGQGPQFIFQYYREEENGRGNFPPRFSGLQFPNYSSELNVNALELDDSALYLCASSLASGTGGGYTFGSGTRLTVV.